The clone carrying this TCR beta chain appeared a few times. The record originates from a study of patients and donors after allogeneic stem cell transplantation. The CDR3 covers 15 residues. CDR1 and CDR2 (germline): SGHRS, YFSETQ. V gave up 1 base and J gave up 2 bases, with 13 bases separating them. TCRdb called the RT-PCR reads again in MiXCR, with one record for every CDR3 protein. Among hundreds of thousands of distinct CDR3 sequences listed, 16% were seen once. V usage is TRBV5-1 and J usage is TRBJ2-7; possible D gene TRBD2, 6 bases. Sequences were obtained from blood, either unsorted or a sorted T cell fraction (not recorded which). The TCR comes from a human donor who was either an allogeneic HSCT recipient or a stem cell or donor lymphocyte infusion donor (not recorded which). It is not recorded whose cells these are; they may come from a transplant donor. CDR3 region: CASSLLGGTTYEQYF. The CDR3 bases are TGCGCCAGCAGCTTGTTGGGGGGAACTACCTACGAGCAGTACTTC.